These 19 T cell receptor beta chains were sequenced from one sample in a study of cytomegalovirus exposure and HLA in healthy donors. Generated by immunoSEQ multiplex PCR, the TCRdb table keeps only in-frame clones and is missing some. The sample shows about 150,000 clones, roughly 84% of them seen only once. Sequences were obtained from PBMCs. The receptor source for this set is a human donor in good health.

The chain uses TRBV5-1 and TRBJ1-2; perhaps TRBD1 as D (5 bases). This CDR3 spans 13 amino acids. Deletions cut 2 bases from V and 5 bases from J, with 10 bases between. CDR1 is SGHRS and CDR2 is YFSETQ in the germline V gene. The chain's CDR3 is CASSFRAKYGYTF. DNA of the CDR3: TGCGCCAGCAGCTTCAGGGCGAAGTATGGCTACACCTTC.

This clone is medium-sized. The gene calls are TRBV7-8 and TRBJ1-5; a possible D gene is TRBD1 (6 bases). There are 15 residues in the CDR3. Germline loops: CDR1 SGHVS, CDR2 FQNEAQ. Trimming shortened V by 5 bases and J by 6 bases, and 17 bases separated the two germline ends. The chain's CDR3 is CASSPFQGPSQPQHF. CDR3 bases: TGTGCCAGCAGCCCATTCCAGGGGCCCTCTCAGCCCCAGCATTTT.

The chain recombines TRBV7-6 with TRBJ1-1; possible D gene TRBD1, 5 bases. Deletions cut 4 bases from V and 8 bases from J, with 8 bases between. CDR1 and CDR2 (germline): SGHVS, FNYEAQ. The CDR3 sequence is 11 residues long. In DNA, the CDR3 is TGTGCCAGCAGCTCCGACAGAGAAGCTTTCTTT. Amino acids: CASSSDREAFF.

The chain has TRBV7-3 and TRBJ2-1; 8 bases line up with TRBD1. Unmatched junction bases numbered 3, after V lost 2 bases and J lost 0 bases. Germline CDR1 is SGHTA and CDR2 is FQGTGA. The CDR3 runs 16 residues. The CDR3 here is CASSLATGVSYNEQFF. The CDR3 nucleotides are TGTGCCAGCAGCTTAGCGACAGGGGTCTCCTACAATGAGCAGTTCTTC. Drawing the rest from reference TRBV7-3 and TRBJ2-1, the complete variable domain is GAGVSQTPSNKVTEKGKYVELRCDPISGHTALYWYRQSLGQGPEFLIYFQGTGAADDSGLPNDRFFAVRPEGSVSTLKIQRTERGDSAVYLCASSLATGVSYNEQFFGPGTRLTVL.

J is TRBJ2-7 and V is TRBV28; D gene uncertain. The V gene lost 4 bases and the J gene lost 2 bases, with 15 bases spanning the gap. The CDR3 spans 15 residues. Germline V gene data show CDR1 as MDHEN and CDR2 as SYDVKM. In nucleotides, the CDR3 is TGTGCCAGCAGTTCCACCCTCAGTCATGCCTACGAGCAGTACTTC. Encoded protein: CASSSTLSHAYEQYF.

This sequence joins TRBV10-1 and TRBJ2-7; 14 bases align to TRBD2. Germline CDR1 WNHNN, CDR2 SYGVQD (reference sequence). V lost 1 base to trimming and J lost 4 bases; unmatched junction nucleotides: 3. This CDR3 contains 16 residues. The CDR3 DNA sequence: TGCGCCAGCAGTGAGTGGGGACTAGCGGGAGAGTACGAGCAGTACTTC. This codes for CASSEWGLAGEYEQYF.

The chain links TRBV13 to TRBJ2-7, with TRBD1 identical over 8 bases. Germline CDR1 PRHDT, CDR2 FYEKMQ (reference sequence). The ends lost 5 bases at V and 1 base at J; junction bases unmatched: 4. The CDR3 consists of 14 residues. The CDR3 DNA follows: TGTGCCAGCAGCGGGTACAGGGGGTCCTACGAGCAGTACTTC. Translating gives CASSGYRGSYEQYF.

This chain connects TRBV19 to TRBJ1-5; the D is unclear. This CDR3 spans 14 amino acids. V was pared by 1 base and J by 4 bases, with 8 bases between. The germline V gene has CDR1 LNHDA and CDR2 SQIVND (reference sequence). The CDR3 DNA is TGTGCCAGTAGTATAGTTACTAAGAATCAGCCCCAGCATTTT. Protein product: CASSIVTKNQPQHF.

The chain joins TRBV27 to TRBJ2-1, with D tentatively TRBD2 (6 bases). V was clipped by 3 bases and J by 2 bases, with 14 bases between them. The CDR3 runs to 16 residues. Per the germline V gene, CDR1 is MNHEY and CDR2 is SMNVEV (reference sequence). CDR3 in amino acids: CASSFLSGLTYNEQFF. DNA for the CDR3: TGTGCCAGCAGTTTTCTATCGGGACTCACCTACAATGAGCAGTTCTTC.

The rearrangement uses TRBV28 and TRBJ1-2, with a possible D match to TRBD1 (5 bases). CDR3 length equals 16 residues. Germline CDR1 and CDR2: MDHEN and SYDVKM. V dropped 6 bases and J dropped 3 bases, with 20 bases sitting between them. The CDR3 bases are TGTGCCAGCAGGTGGATGGCACGGGGGTTAGACTATGGCTACACCTTC. Amino acids: CASRWMARGLDYGYTF.

CDR3 sequence: CAWSPNRAYPSGYTF. In nucleotides, the CDR3 is TGTGCCTGGAGCCCAAACAGGGCCTATCCGAGTGGCTACACCTTC. The genes are TRBV30 and TRBJ1-2, with D possibly matching TRBD1 (6 bases). V was cut by 3 bases and J by 7 bases, with 21 bases left in between. Germline values: CDR1 GTSNPN, CDR2 SVGIG (reference sequence). CDR3 size: 15 residues.

The chain couples TRBV6-5 to TRBJ2-7; D may be TRBD1 (6 bases). The germline V gene has CDR1 MNHEY and CDR2 SVGAGI. The CDR3 is 14 amino acids. The ends were cut back, 6 bases at V and 6 bases at J, with 18 bases in the middle. The CDR3 coding sequence is TGTGCCAGCAGCCGAGGGGGTCGAGCAAGCGAGCAGTACTTC. As protein: CASSRGGRASEQYF.

The V and J genes are TRBV9 and TRBJ2-7; TRBD1 aligns across 7 bases. Trimming at V came to 0 bases and at J to 2 bases, leaving 2 bases not matched to a gene. The CDR3 length is 14 residues. Germline values: CDR1 SGDLS, CDR2 YYNGEE. The CDR3 nucleotides are TGTGCCAGCAGCGTAGGGGACAGAGCCTACGAGCAGTACTTC. Translated: CASSVGDRAYEQYF.

The gene calls are TRBV6-5 and TRBJ1-1, with D possibly matching TRBD1 (6 bases). V gave up 6 bases and J gave up 5 bases, with 16 bases separating them. Per germline, CDR1 MNHEY and CDR2 SVGAGI. The CDR3 has 14 amino acids. The CDR3 region is CASRGAGAWTEAFF. Here the CDR3 DNA reads TGTGCCAGCAGGGGAGCGGGGGCATGGACTGAAGCTTTCTTT.

The chain couples TRBV5-1 to TRBJ1-1; D might be TRBD1 (5 bases). The V end was cut by 2 bases, the J end by 1 base, with 15 bases between. This CDR3 contains 16 residues. The germline gives CDR1 SGHRS, CDR2 YFSETQ. The CDR3 nucleotides read TGCGCCAGCAGCTTCTCTAGGGGACTCTCGAACACTGAAGCTTTCTTT. Translation: CASSFSRGLSNTEAFF.

There are a few counts of this clone. The gene calls are TRBV4-1 and TRBJ2-7, with TRBD2 identical over 14 bases. The CDR3 totals 18 residues. From germline, CDR1 is MGHRA and CDR2 YSYEKL. V lost 4 bases and J lost 2; bases outside the gene matches: 10. CDR3 residues: CASSLIRTSGRLPYEQYF. The CDR3 region has the DNA TGCGCCAGCAGCCTTATAAGGACTAGCGGGAGGTTGCCCTACGAGCAGTACTTC.

This sequence joins TRBV10-1 and TRBJ2-1; 9 bases match TRBD2. The germline gives CDR1 WNHNN, CDR2 SYGVQD (reference sequence). The trim removed 2 bases at V and 4 bases at J, leaving 3 bases unmatched. The CDR3 length is 15 residues. The chain's CDR3 is CASSEVAGEYNEQFF. CDR3 in DNA: TGCGCCAGCAGTGAGGTAGCGGGAGAGTACAATGAGCAGTTCTTC.

The chain carries TRBV6-1 and TRBJ2-1; 11 bases are shared with TRBD2. The length of the CDR3 is 15 residues. Germline trimming cut 0 bases from V and 8 bases from J; bases unmatched to any gene: 3. Germline V gene data show CDR1 as MNHNS and CDR2 as SASEGT. CDR3 in amino acids: CASSEASGRVYEQFF. The CDR3 DNA sequence: TGTGCCAGCAGTGAAGCTAGCGGGAGGGTCTATGAGCAGTTCTTC.

This clone was detected many times. This chain links TRBV30 with TRBJ1-1; D gene uncertain. In germline, CDR1 is GTSNPN, CDR2 SVGIG (reference sequence). Trimming left V 2 bases short and J 8 bases short, with 9 bases between. The CDR3 covers 11 residues. In nucleotides, the CDR3 is TGTGCCTGGAGTCCAACCAGAGAAGCTTTCTTT. Its translation is CAWSPTREAFF.